The source of this TCR beta chain is a study of regulatory T cells in long-lasting Graves disease. Time point here: persistent/refractory GD, antithyroid drugs over 5 years with positive TRAb. With RNA extracted from PBMCs as input, the TCR library was made. Enrollment of patients was through an endocrinology department in Xi'an, China. This CDR3 contains 13 residues. V lost 10 bases and J lost 7, with 19 bases in between. The germline V gene encodes CDR1 MDHEN and CDR2 SYDVKM. Combining iRepertoire HTBI primers with Arm-PCR of CDR3 regions, the authors built TCR beta libraries. TCRdb reanalysed the multiplex PCR reads using MiXCR and keeps one entry per CDR3 protein. The sample has fewer than 400,000 distinct CDR3 sequences, around a fifth seen once. In this sample, this clonotype turned up many times.

This TCR was sampled from a female donor with Graves disease. The chain carries TRBV28 and TRBJ1-2, with D uncertain. The sample here was peripheral blood mononuclear cells (PBMCs), taken when the disease was refractory, from a patient treated with antithyroid drugs. The DNA for the CDR3 is TGTGCCATCACACCCCCCGGGCAGTCTGGCTACACCTTC. Encoded protein: CAITPPGQSGYTF.